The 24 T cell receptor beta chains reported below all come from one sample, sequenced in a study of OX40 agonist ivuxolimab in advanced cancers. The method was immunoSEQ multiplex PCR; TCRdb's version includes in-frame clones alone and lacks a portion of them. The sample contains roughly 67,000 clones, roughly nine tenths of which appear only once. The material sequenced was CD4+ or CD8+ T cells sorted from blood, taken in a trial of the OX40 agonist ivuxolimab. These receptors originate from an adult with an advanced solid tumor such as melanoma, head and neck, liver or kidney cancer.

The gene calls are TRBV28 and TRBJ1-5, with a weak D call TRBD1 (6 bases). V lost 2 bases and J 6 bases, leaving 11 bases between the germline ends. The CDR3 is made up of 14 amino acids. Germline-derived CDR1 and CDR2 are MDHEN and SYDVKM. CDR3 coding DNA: TGTGCCAGCAGTTTAGGGGGGGCGGGTCAGCCCCAGCATTTT. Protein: CASSLGGAGQPQHF.

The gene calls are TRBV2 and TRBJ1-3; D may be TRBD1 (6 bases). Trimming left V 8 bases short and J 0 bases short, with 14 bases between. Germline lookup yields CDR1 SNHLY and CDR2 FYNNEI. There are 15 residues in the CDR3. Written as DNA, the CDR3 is TGTGCCAGCGGAGGGGGAAGGACCTCTGGAAACACCATATATTTT. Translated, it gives CASGGGRTSGNTIYF.

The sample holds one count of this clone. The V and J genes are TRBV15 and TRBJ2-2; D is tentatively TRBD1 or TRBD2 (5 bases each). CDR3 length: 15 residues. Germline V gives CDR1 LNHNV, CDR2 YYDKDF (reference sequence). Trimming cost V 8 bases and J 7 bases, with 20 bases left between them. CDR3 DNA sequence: TGTGCCACCTCACCGGCCGGGACCCCCATCGGGGAGCTGTTTTTT. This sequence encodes CATSPAGTPIGELFF.

The CDR3 bases are TGTGCCAGTAACGGGGTATCGGTGCACGAGCAGTACTTC. Translation gives CASNGVSVHEQYF. This sequence joins TRBV19 and TRBJ2-7; D may be TRBD2 (5 bases). The germline CDR1 and CDR2 sequences are LNHDA and SQIVND (reference sequence). The CDR3 loop spans 13 amino acids. V dropped 7 bases and J dropped 5 bases, with 15 bases sitting between them. The full variable domain, rest sourced from reference TRBV19 and TRBJ2-7, is DGGITQSPKYLFRKEGQNVTLSCEQNLNHDAMYWYRQDPGQGLRLIYYSQIVNDFQKGDIAEGYSVSREKKESFPLTVTSAQKNPTAFYLCASNGVSVHEQYFGPGTRLTVT.

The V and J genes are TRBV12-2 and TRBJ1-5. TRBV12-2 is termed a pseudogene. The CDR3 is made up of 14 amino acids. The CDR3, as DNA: TGTGCAAGTCGCTTAGCGCTAACATATCAGCCCCAGCATTTT. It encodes CASRLALTYQPQHF.

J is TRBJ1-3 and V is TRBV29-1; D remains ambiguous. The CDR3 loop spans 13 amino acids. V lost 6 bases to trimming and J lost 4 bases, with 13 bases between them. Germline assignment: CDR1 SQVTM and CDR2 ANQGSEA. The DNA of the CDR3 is TGCAGCGTCCTACTCCTGGGGGGAAACACCATATATTTT. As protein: CSVLLLGGNTIYF. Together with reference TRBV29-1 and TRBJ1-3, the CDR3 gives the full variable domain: SAVISQKPSRDICQRGTSLTIQCQVDSQVTMMFWYRQQPGQSLTLIATANQGSEATYESGFVIDKFPISRPNLTFSTLTVSNMSPEDSSIYLCSVLLLGGNTIYFGEGSWLTVV.

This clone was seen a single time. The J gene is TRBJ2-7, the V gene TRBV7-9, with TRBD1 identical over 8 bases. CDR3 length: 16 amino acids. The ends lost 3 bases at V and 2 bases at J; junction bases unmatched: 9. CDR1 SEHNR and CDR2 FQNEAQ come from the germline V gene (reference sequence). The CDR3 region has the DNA TGTGCCAGCAGCTTTATCGCCGGGACAGGAGCCTACGAGCAGTACTTC. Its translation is CASSFIAGTGAYEQYF.

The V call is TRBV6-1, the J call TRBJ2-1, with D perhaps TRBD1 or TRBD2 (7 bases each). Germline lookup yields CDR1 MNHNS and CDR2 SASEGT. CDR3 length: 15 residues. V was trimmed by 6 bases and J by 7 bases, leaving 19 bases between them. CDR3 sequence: CASSVDREGFNEQFF. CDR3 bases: TGTGCCAGCAGCGTCGACAGGGAGGGGTTTAATGAGCAGTTCTTC.

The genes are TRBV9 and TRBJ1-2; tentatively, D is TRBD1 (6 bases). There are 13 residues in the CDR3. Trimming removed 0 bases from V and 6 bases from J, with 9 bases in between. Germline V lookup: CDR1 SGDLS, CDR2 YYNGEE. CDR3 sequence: CASSVAAGDGYTF. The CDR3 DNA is TGTGCCAGCAGCGTAGCGGCAGGGGATGGCTACACCTTC.

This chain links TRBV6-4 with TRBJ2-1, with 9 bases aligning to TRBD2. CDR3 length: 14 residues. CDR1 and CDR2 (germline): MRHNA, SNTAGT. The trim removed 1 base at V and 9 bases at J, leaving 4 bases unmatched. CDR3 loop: CASSDLRGGGEQFF. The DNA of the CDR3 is TGTGCCAGCAGTGACTTGCGGGGGGGCGGTGAGCAGTTCTTC.

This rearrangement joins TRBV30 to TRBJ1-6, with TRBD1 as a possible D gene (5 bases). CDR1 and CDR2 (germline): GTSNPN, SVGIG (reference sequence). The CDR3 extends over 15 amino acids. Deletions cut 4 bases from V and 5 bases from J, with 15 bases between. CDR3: CAWTHGDWNNSPLHF. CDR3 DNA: TGTGCCTGGACCCACGGGGACTGGAATAATTCACCCCTCCACTTT.

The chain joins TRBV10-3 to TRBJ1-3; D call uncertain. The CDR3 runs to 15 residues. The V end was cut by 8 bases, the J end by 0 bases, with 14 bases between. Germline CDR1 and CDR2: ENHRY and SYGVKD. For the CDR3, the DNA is TGTGCCATCCGGACGGCGGAGAACTCTGGAAACACCATATATTTT. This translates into CAIRTAENSGNTIYF.

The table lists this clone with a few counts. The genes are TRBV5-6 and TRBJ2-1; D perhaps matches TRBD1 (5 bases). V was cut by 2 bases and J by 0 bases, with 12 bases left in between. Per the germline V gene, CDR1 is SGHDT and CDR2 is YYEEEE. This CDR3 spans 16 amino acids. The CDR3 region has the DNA TGTGCCAGCAGCTTAGGGGCCCAAAGCTCCTACAATGAGCAGTTCTTC. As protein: CASSLGAQSSYNEQFF.

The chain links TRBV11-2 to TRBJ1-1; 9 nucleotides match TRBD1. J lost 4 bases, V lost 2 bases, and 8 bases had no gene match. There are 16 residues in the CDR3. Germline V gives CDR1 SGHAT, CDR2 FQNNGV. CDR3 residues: CASSLWDREEGTEAFF. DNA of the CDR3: TGTGCCAGCAGCTTATGGGACAGGGAGGAGGGCACTGAAGCTTTCTTT.

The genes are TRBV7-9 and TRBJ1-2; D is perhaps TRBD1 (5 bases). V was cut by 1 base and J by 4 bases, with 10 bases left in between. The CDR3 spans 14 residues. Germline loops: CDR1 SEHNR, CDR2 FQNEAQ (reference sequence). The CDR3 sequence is CASSLVGGIYGYTF. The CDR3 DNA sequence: TGTGCCAGCAGCTTAGTTGGGGGGATCTATGGCTACACCTTC.

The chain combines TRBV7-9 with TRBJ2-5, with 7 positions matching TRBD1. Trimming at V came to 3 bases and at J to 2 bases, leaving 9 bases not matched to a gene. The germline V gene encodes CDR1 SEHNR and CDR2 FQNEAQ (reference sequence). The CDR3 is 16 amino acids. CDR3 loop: CASSFPAQGVQETQYF. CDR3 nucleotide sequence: TGTGCCAGCAGCTTCCCCGCCCAGGGGGTACAAGAGACCCAGTACTTC.

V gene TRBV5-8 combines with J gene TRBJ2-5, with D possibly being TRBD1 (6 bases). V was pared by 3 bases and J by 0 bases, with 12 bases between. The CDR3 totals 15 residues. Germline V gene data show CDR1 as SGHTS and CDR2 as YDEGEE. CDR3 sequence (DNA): TGTGCCAGCAGCTCCGGCCGGACAGACCAAGAGACCCAGTACTTC. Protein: CASSSGRTDQETQYF.

The CDR3 reads CASSLLGLEGGETQYF. The CDR3 DNA reads as TGCGCCAGCAGCTTGTTGGGTCTTGAGGGGGGAGAGACCCAGTACTTC. The chain employs TRBV5-1 and TRBJ2-5; the D call may be TRBD1 or TRBD2 (6 bases each). Germline-derived CDR1 and CDR2 are SGHRS and YFSETQ. The CDR3 loop spans 16 amino acids. The V end lost 1 base, the J end lost 4 bases, and 17 bases lay between the germline ends. The full variable domain, completed using reference TRBV5-1 and TRBJ2-5, is KAGVTQTPRYLIKTRGQQVTLSCSPISGHRSVSWYQQTPGQGLQFLFEYFSETQRNKGNFPGRFSGRQFSNSRSEMNVSTLELGDSALYLCASSLLGLEGGETQYFGPGTRLLVL.

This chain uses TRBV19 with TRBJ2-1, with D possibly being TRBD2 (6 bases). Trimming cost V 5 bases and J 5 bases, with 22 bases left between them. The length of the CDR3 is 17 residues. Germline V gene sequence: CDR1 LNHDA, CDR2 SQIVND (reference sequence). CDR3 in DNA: TGTGCCAGTAGTTCCCAAGCCCCCTCGGGGGTGGACAATGAGCAGTTCTTC. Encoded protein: CASSSQAPSGVDNEQFF. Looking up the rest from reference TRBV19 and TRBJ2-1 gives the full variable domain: DGGITQSPKYLFRKEGQNVTLSCEQNLNHDAMYWYRQDPGQGLRLIYYSQIVNDFQKGDIAEGYSVSREKKESFPLTVTSAQKNPTAFYLCASSSQAPSGVDNEQFFGPGTRLTVL.

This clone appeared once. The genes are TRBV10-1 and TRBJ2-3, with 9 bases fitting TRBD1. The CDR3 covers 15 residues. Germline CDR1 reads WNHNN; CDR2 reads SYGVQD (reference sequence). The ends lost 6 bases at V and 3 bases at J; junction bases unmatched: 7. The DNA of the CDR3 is TGCGCCAGCAGCCGGACAGGGGATGGGACAGATACGCAGTATTTT. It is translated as CASSRTGDGTDTQYF.

The CDR3 reads CSVPGGELNTEAFF. Written as DNA, the CDR3 is TGCAGCGTCCCAGGGGGAGAGCTGAACACTGAAGCTTTCTTT. The chain links TRBV29-1 to TRBJ1-1; 7 bases are a match to TRBD1. V was pared by 6 bases and J by 0 bases, with 7 bases of the junction left unmatched. Germline lookup yields CDR1 SQVTM and CDR2 ANQGSEA. The CDR3 runs to 14 residues.

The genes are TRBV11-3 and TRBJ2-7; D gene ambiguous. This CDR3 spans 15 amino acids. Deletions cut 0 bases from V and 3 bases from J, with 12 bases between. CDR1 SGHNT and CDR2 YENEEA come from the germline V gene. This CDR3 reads CASSLDSDWFYEQYF. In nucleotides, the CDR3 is TGTGCCAGCAGCTTAGATTCCGACTGGTTCTACGAGCAGTACTTC. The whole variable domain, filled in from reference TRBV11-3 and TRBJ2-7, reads EAGVVQSPRYKIIEKKQPVAFWCNPISGHNTLYWYLQNLGQGPELLIRYENEEAVDDSQLPKDRFSAERLKGVDSTLKIQPAELGDSAVYLCASSLDSDWFYEQYFGPGTRLTVT.

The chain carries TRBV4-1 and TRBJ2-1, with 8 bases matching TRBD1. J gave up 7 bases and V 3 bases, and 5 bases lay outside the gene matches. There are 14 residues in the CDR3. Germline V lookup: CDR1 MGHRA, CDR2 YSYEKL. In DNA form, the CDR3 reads TGCGCCAGCAGCCAGCCGACAGGGGAGAATGAGCAGTTCTTC. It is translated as CASSQPTGENEQFF.

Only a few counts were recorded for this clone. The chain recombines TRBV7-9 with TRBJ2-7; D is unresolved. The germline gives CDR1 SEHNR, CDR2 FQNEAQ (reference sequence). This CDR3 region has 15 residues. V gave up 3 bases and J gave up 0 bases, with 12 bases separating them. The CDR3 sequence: CASSFTGSSSYEQYF. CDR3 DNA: TGTGCCAGCAGCTTTACCGGGTCGAGCTCCTACGAGCAGTACTTC.